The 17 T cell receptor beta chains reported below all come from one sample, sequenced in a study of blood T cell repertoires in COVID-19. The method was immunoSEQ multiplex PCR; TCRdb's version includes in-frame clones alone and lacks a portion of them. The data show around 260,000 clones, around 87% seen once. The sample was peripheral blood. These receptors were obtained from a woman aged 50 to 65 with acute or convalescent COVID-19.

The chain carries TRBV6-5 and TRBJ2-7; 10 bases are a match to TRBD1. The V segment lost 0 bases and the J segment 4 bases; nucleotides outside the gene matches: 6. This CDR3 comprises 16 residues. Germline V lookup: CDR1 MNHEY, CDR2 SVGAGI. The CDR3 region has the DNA TGTGCCAGCAGTTACTCCTTGGGACAGGGGAATTACGAGCAGTACTTC. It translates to CASSYSLGQGNYEQYF.

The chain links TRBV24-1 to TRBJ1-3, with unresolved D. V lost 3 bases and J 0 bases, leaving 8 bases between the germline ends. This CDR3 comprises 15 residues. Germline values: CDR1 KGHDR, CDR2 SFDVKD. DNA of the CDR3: TGTGCCACCAGTGATCCGACTAGCTCTGGAAACACCATATATTTT. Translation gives CATSDPTSSGNTIYF.

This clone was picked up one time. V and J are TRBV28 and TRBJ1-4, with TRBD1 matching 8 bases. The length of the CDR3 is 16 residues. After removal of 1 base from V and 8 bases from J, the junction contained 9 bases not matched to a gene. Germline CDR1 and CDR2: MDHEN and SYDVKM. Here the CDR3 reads CASSLSTGQGYEKLFF. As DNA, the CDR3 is TGTGCCAGCAGTTTATCGACCGGACAGGGTTACGAAAAACTGTTTTTT.

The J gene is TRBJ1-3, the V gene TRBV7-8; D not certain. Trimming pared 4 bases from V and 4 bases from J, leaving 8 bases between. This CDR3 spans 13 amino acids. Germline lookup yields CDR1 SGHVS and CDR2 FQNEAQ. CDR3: CASSSLPGNTIYF. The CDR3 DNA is TGTGCCAGCAGCTCCCTTCCCGGAAACACCATATATTTT.

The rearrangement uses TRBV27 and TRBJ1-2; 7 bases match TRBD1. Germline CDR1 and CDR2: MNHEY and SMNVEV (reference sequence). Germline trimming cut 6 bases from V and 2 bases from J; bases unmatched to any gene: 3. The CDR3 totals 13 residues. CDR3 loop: CASSPQGNYGYTF. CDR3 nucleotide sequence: TGTGCCAGCAGCCCACAGGGGAACTATGGCTACACCTTC.

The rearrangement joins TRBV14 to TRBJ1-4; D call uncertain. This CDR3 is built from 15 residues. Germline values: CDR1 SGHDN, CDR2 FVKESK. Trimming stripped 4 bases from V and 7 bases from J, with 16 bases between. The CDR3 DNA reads TGTGCCAGCAGCCCGTCACACCGGGAGTTTGAAAAACTGTTTTTT. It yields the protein CASSPSHREFEKLFF.

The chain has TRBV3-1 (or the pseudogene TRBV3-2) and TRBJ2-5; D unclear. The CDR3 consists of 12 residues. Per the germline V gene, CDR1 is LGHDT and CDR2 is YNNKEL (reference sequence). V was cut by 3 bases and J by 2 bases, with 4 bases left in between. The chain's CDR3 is CASSQQQETQYF. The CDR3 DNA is TGTGCCAGCAGCCAGCAGCAAGAGACCCAGTACTTC.

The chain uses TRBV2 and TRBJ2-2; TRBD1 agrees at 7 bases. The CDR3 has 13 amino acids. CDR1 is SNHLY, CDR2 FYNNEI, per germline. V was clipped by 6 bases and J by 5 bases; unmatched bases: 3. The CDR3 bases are TGTGCCAGCAGCAACAGGGGTACCGGGGAGCTGTTTTTT. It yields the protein CASSNRGTGELFF.

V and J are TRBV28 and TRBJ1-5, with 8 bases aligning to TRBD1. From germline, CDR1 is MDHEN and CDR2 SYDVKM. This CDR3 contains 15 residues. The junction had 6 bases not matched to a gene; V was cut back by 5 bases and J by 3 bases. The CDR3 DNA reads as TGTGCCAGCAGTACACAGGGGGATAACAATCAGCCCCAGCATTTT. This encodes CASSTQGDNNQPQHF.

The CDR3 sequence is CAISEGDRGRGEQYF. The DNA for the CDR3 is TGTGCCATCAGTGAAGGAGACAGGGGGCGCGGCGAGCAGTACTTC. The genes are TRBV10-3 and TRBJ2-7; TRBD1 matches 10 bases. V was clipped by 3 bases and J by 6 bases; unmatched bases: 8. The length of the CDR3 is 15 residues. Germline V CDR1 and CDR2: ENHRY, SYGVKD.

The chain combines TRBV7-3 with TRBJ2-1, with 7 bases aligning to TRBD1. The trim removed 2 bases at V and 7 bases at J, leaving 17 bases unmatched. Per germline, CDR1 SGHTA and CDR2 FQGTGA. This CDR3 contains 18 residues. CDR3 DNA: TGTGCCAGCAGCTTATGGGGTTTTGCTATAACAGGGGAGAATGAGCAGTTCTTC. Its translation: CASSLWGFAITGENEQFF.

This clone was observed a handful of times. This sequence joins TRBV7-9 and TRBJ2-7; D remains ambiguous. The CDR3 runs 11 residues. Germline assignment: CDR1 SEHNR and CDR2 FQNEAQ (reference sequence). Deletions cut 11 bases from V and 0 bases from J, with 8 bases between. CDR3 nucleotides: TGTGCCTCCCAGCGCTCCTACGAGCAGTACTTC. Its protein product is CASQRSYEQYF. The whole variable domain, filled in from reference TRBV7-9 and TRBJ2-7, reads DTGVSQNPRHKITKRGQNVTFRCDPISEHNRLYWYRQTLGQGPEFLTYFQNEAQLEKSRLLSDRFSAERPKGSFSTLEIQRTEQGDSAMYLCASQRSYEQYFGPGTRLTVT.

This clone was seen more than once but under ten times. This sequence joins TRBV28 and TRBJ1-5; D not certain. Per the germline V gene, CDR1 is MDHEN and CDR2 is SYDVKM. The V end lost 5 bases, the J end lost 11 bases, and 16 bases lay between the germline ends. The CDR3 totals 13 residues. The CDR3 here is CASSPWPEVAQHF. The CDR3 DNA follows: TGTGCCAGCAGTCCGTGGCCCGAGGTGGCCCAGCATTTT.

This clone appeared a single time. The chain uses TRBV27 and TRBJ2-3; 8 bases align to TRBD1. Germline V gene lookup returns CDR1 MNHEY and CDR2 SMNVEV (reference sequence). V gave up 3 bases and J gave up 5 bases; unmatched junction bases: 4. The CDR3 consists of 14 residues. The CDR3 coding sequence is TGTGCCAGCAGTTTGGTACAGGGGGAAGATACGCAGTATTTT. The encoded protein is CASSLVQGEDTQYF.

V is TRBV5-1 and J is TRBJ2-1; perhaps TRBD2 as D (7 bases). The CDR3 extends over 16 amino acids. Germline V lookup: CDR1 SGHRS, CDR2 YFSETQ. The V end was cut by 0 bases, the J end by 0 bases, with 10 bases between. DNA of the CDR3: TGCGCCAGCAGCTTGGATGGGGGGGCCTCCTACAATGAGCAGTTCTTC. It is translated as CASSLDGGASYNEQFF. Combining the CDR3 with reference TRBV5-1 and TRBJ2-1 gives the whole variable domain KAGVTQTPRYLIKTRGQQVTLSCSPISGHRSVSWYQQTPGQGLQFLFEYFSETQRNKGNFPGRFSGRQFSNSRSEMNVSTLELGDSALYLCASSLDGGASYNEQFFGPGTRLTVL.

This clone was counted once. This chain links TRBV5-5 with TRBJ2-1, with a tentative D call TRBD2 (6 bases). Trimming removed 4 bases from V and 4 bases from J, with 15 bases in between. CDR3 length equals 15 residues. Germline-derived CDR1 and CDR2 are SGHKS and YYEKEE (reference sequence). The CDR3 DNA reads TGTGCCAGCAGCGGCGGGACGCCAGGATACAATGAGCAGTTCTTC. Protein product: CASSGGTPGYNEQFF.

The CDR3: CASSQNRAGYGYTF. CDR3 sequence (DNA): TGTGCCAGCAGCCAAAACAGGGCCGGCTATGGCTACACCTTC. This chain uses TRBV14 with TRBJ1-2; TRBD1 is a possible D gene (6 bases). The V gene lost 2 bases and the J gene lost 4 bases, with 11 bases spanning the gap. The CDR3 sequence is 14 residues long. CDR1 and CDR2 (germline): SGHDN, FVKESK.